These 27 T cell receptor beta chains were sequenced from one sample in a study of beta chain features in type 1 diabetes. Expressed TCRB transcripts were sequenced after all isolated RNA was converted to cDNA. Some clones are missing from TCRdb's copy, which holds only in-frame ones; the method was immunoSEQ multiplex PCR. This table has hundreds of thousands of clones, roughly 13% appearing once. Sequencing was carried out using naive CD4+ T cells from blood. These receptors all stem from a man younger than 35 in good health.

This rearrangement joins TRBV18 to TRBJ2-3, with 7 bases aligning to TRBD2. The CDR3 spans 16 residues. With V trimmed by 0 bases and J by 3 bases, 6 bases remained unmatched. Germline V gene sequence: CDR1 KGHSH, CDR2 LQKENI. In DNA, the CDR3 is TGTGCCAGCTCACCACCGGCGGGAGCACGGACAGATACGCAGTATTTT. It is translated as CASSPPAGARTDTQYF.

This chain links TRBV4-2 with TRBJ2-6; D gene ambiguous. CDR3 length: 15 amino acids. Between the trimmed V and J ends, which lost 4 bases and 0 bases, there was a span of 7 bases. Germline loops: CDR1 LGHNA, CDR2 YNFKEQ. The DNA of the CDR3 is TGTGCCAGCAGCCCAGACAACTCTGGGGCCAACGTCCTGACTTTC. Amino acid sequence: CASSPDNSGANVLTF.

The rearrangement joins TRBV6-5 to TRBJ2-3, with a tentative D call TRBD1 (6 bases). Germline loops: CDR1 MNHEY, CDR2 SVGAGI. V shed 5 bases and J shed 4 bases, with 10 bases lying between them. This CDR3 has 13 amino acids. In DNA form, the CDR3 reads TGTGCCAGCAGTCGGACAGTCGCAGATACGCAGTATTTT. Translating it yields CASSRTVADTQYF.

This chain uses TRBV6-5 with TRBJ2-7; D is possibly TRBD1 (5 bases). Trimming took 10 bases from V and 3 from J, leaving 13 bases between them. Germline V CDR1 and CDR2: MNHEY, SVGAGI. CDR3 length equals 12 residues. The CDR3 sequence: CAIQRDSYEQYF. In DNA form, the CDR3 reads TGTGCCATCCAACGTGACAGCTACGAGCAGTACTTC.

This clone was found a few times. The genes are TRBV14 and TRBJ1-2; TRBD1 might be the D (5 bases). The V gene's germline CDR1 is SGHDN and CDR2 FVKESK. The CDR3 length is 14 residues. Trimming removed 1 base from V and 5 bases from J, with 11 bases in between. CDR3 sequence reads: CASSQASGLYGYTF. CDR3 in DNA: TGTGCCAGCAGCCAAGCGTCAGGGCTGTATGGCTACACCTTC.

This clone was counted between two and nine times. The chain employs TRBV9 and TRBJ2-2, with 8 bases fitting TRBD1. V was pared by 3 bases and J by 3 bases, with 4 bases of the junction left unmatched. Germline CDR1 reads SGDLS; CDR2 reads YYNGEE. The CDR3 consists of 15 residues. The CDR3 nucleotides read TGTGCCAGCAGCGAGGGGACAGGCGACACCGGGGAGCTGTTTTTT. It encodes CASSEGTGDTGELFF.

This clone was seen a few times. The genes are TRBV5-4 and TRBJ2-4, with a weak D call TRBD2 (5 bases). The germline V gene encodes CDR1 SGHNT and CDR2 YYREEE (reference sequence). V gave up 3 bases and J gave up 6 bases, with 16 bases separating them. This CDR3 spans 15 amino acids. CDR3 sequence (DNA): TGTGCCAGCAGCTCACCTCGGGTCGGAGGAAACATTCAGTACTTC. This sequence encodes CASSSPRVGGNIQYF.

This chain joins TRBV5-6 and TRBJ2-7; weak D call: TRBD1 (6 bases). CDR3 length equals 14 residues. Trimming removed 4 bases at V and 2 bases at J, with 13 bases between. Germline-derived CDR1 and CDR2 are SGHDT and YYEEEE. For the CDR3, the DNA is TGTGCCAGCAGCGTCTACAGGGTCCCCTACGAGCAGTACTTC. This encodes CASSVYRVPYEQYF.

There are a few counts of this clone. This chain joins TRBV4-3 and TRBJ2-2, with 7 bases matching TRBD1. The V gene's germline CDR1 is LGHNA and CDR2 YSLEER. CDR3 length equals 16 residues. J lost 8 bases, V lost 6 bases, and 15 bases had no gene match. The CDR3, as DNA: TGCGCCAGCAGGCGGACCGGGACAGTCGGGTGGGGGGAGCTGTTTTTT. It is translated as CASRRTGTVGWGELFF.

This chain uses TRBV21-1 with TRBJ2-7; TRBD1 is the table's D call and was not checked against the DNA. TRBV21-1 is an annotated pseudogene. This CDR3 region has 17 residues. The CDR3 spells CASSPPVDRSSSYEQYF. CDR3 DNA: TGTGCCAGCAGCCCCCCAGTGGACAGATCGAGCTCCTACGAGCAGTACTTC.

This clone was seen only a few times. The chain recombines TRBV7-3 with TRBJ2-1; D might be TRBD1 (5 bases). The CDR3 totals 13 residues. V shed 5 bases and J shed 7 bases, with 12 bases lying between them. The germline CDR1 and CDR2 sequences are SGHTA and FQGTGA. As DNA, the CDR3 is TGTGCCAGCAGCCCAGGGTTTGGGAATGAGCAGTTCTTC. Protein: CASSPGFGNEQFF.

The gene calls are TRBV30 and TRBJ1-4; a possible D gene is TRBD1 (6 bases). The germline V gene has CDR1 GTSNPN and CDR2 SVGIG (reference sequence). This CDR3 spans 14 amino acids. V lost 2 bases and J lost 3, with 10 bases in between. The CDR3 bases are TGTGCCTGGAGTACAGGGTTTCCTAATGAAAAACTGTTTTTT. Translating gives CAWSTGFPNEKLFF.

This clone was observed a handful of times. This rearrangement joins TRBV7-2 to TRBJ2-5, with TRBD1 identical over 7 bases. In germline, CDR1 is SGHTA, CDR2 FQGNSA. The J segment lost 6 bases and the V segment lost 1 base, leaving 14 bases of the junction unmatched. The CDR3 runs to 17 residues. CDR3: CASSLGAGAGGWKTQYF. In nucleotides, the CDR3 is TGTGCCAGCAGCTTAGGAGCTGGGGCAGGGGGATGGAAGACCCAGTACTTC. The full variable domain, its missing parts supplied by reference TRBV7-2 and TRBJ2-5, is GAGVSQSPSNKVTEKGKDVELRCDPISGHTALYWYRQSLGQGLEFLIYFQGNSAPDKSGLPSDRFSAERTGGSVSTLTIQRTQQEDSAVYLCASSLGAGAGGWKTQYFGPGTRLLVL.

V and J are TRBV5-1 and TRBJ2-5, with 7 nucleotides matching TRBD1. The germline CDR1 and CDR2 sequences are SGHRS and YFSETQ. The length of the CDR3 is 14 residues. The V gene end was trimmed by 0 bases and the J gene end by 3 bases; junction bases not matched to a gene: 2. CDR3 in amino acids: CASSLGDREETQYF. DNA of the CDR3: TGCGCCAGCAGCTTGGGCGACAGGGAAGAGACCCAGTACTTC.

This clone turned up a few times. The chain recombines TRBV7-9 with TRBJ1-4; 7 bases are shared with TRBD1. This CDR3 contains 18 residues. J lost 0 bases, V lost 1 base, and 8 bases had no gene match. The germline gives CDR1 SEHNR, CDR2 FQNEAQ (reference sequence). The CDR3 reads CASSLGRQGTATNEKLFF. In DNA form, the CDR3 reads TGTGCCAGCAGCTTAGGACGACAGGGAACTGCAACTAATGAAAAACTGTTTTTT.

This clone was seen only once. The chain is built from TRBV9 and TRBJ2-7, with D tentatively TRBD2 (5 bases). Trimming took 5 bases from V and 0 from J, leaving 15 bases between them. Germline-derived CDR1 and CDR2 are SGDLS and YYNGEE. This CDR3 comprises 15 residues. The CDR3 DNA follows: TGTGCCAGCAGTGCTACCAGCGGAAGCTCCTACGAGCAGTACTTC. Translating it yields CASSATSGSSYEQYF.

The rearrangement links TRBV4-1 to TRBJ2-5, with 8 bases lining up with TRBD1. The J call may be in error: the DNA end matches TRBJ2-7 better. There are 14 residues in the CDR3. Germline V gene sequence: CDR1 MGHRA, CDR2 YSYEKL. CDR3 sequence reads: CASSQMDRAYEQYF. In DNA, the CDR3 is TGCGCCAGCAGCCAAATGGACAGGGCCTACGAGCAGTACTTC.

A single count supports this clone. The J gene is TRBJ2-1, the V gene TRBV9, with TRBD2 identical over 8 bases. Trimming cost V 4 bases and J 7 bases; bases outside gene matches: 7. Germline CDR1 SGDLS, CDR2 YYNGEE. The CDR3 contains 14 residues. The CDR3 reads CASSSHLAGNEQFF. In DNA, the CDR3 is TGTGCCAGCAGCTCTCATTTAGCGGGGAATGAGCAGTTCTTC.

On this clone: A read error may produce the germline difference seen at one junction end. The same CDR3 is also encoded by other DNA sequences in this sample. J is TRBJ2-4 and V is TRBV7-2, with 9 bases matching TRBD1. The CDR3 is 13 amino acids. The germline CDR1 and CDR2 sequences are SGHTA and FQGNSA. The CDR3 region has the DNA TGCGCCAGCAGCGGGGACAGGGCGAACATTCAGTACTTC. It yields the protein CASSGDRANIQYF. The full variable domain, rest sourced from reference TRBV7-2 and TRBJ2-4, is GAGVSQSPSNKVTEKGKDVELRCDPISGHTALYWYRQSLGQGLEFLIYFQGNSAPDKSGLPSDRFSAERTGGSVSTLTIQRTQQEDSAVYLCASSGDRANIQYFGAGTRLSVL.

This sequence joins TRBV27 and TRBJ2-7; the match to TRBD1 covers 9 bases. V was pared by 6 bases and J by 0 bases, with 6 bases of the junction left unmatched. Germline values: CDR1 MNHEY, CDR2 SMNVEV (reference sequence). The CDR3 totals 15 residues. CDR3 region: CASRKQGQGSYEQYF. The CDR3 bases are TGTGCCAGCAGGAAACAGGGACAGGGCTCCTACGAGCAGTACTTC.

The V call is TRBV4-3, the J call TRBJ2-1, with TRBD2 matching 9 bases. V trimming: 1 base; J trimming: 4 bases; junction bases outside the gene matches: 5. CDR1 LGHNA and CDR2 YSLEER come from the germline V gene. The CDR3 is made up of 16 amino acids. The CDR3, as DNA: TGCGCCAGCAGCCAAGCTCTAGCGGGGACTTACAATGAGCAGTTCTTC. Protein: CASSQALAGTYNEQFF.

The V call is TRBV15, the J call TRBJ2-5; the D gene is possibly TRBD2 (5 bases). Germline CDR1 LNHNV, CDR2 YYDKDF (reference sequence). Trimming took 0 bases from V and 6 from J, leaving 14 bases between them. CDR3 length equals 15 residues. The CDR3 region has the DNA TGTGCCACCAGCAGAGATCTGAGCGAGGGCAAGACCCAGTACTTC. This codes for CATSRDLSEGKTQYF.

The V call is TRBV28, the J call TRBJ1-5; D not resolved. Germline CDR1 MDHEN, CDR2 SYDVKM. With 5 bases removed from V and 4 bases from J, the gap between germline ends came to 18 bases. The CDR3 runs to 16 residues. CDR3 loop: CASSIFHPSGNQPQHF. The CDR3 bases are TGTGCCAGCAGTATCTTCCACCCCTCGGGGAATCAGCCCCAGCATTTT.

A few counts support this clone. The rearrangement uses TRBV27 and TRBJ1-2; D gene ambiguous. The CDR3 is 13 amino acids. The V end was cut by 6 bases, the J end by 8 bases, with 16 bases between. CDR1 MNHEY and CDR2 SMNVEV come from the germline V gene (reference sequence). CDR3 DNA: TGTGCCAGCAGCCCCACCAGTCTTCGAGGCTACACCTTC. Encoded protein: CASSPTSLRGYTF.

This clone was seen a few times. The rearrangement uses TRBV18 and TRBJ2-2; maybe TRBD1 (5 bases). CDR1 and CDR2 (germline): KGHSH, LQKENI. The CDR3 extends over 15 amino acids. Trimming removed 1 base at V and 1 base at J, with 7 bases between. CDR3 protein: CASSPRGGNTGELFF. The CDR3 coding sequence is TGTGCCAGCTCACCACGGGGCGGGAACACCGGGGAGCTGTTTTTT.

J is TRBJ2-2 and V is TRBV9; D unresolved. This CDR3 has 14 amino acids. The germline gives CDR1 SGDLS, CDR2 YYNGEE. Trimming removed 4 bases from V and 3 bases from J, with 10 bases in between. The CDR3 spells CASSSYRHTGELFF. The CDR3 region has the DNA TGTGCCAGCAGCAGCTACAGACACACCGGGGAGCTGTTTTTT.

This clone was counted a few times. Different DNA sequences within this sample yield the same CDR3. The chain is built from TRBV18 and TRBJ2-1; tentative D call: TRBD2 (6 bases). The germline CDR1 and CDR2 sequences are KGHSH and LQKENI. This CDR3 contains 13 residues. V lost 3 bases to trimming and J lost 7 bases, with 10 bases between them. CDR3 DNA: TGTGCCAGCTCACCCCCCGCGGGGAATGAGCAGTTCTTC. Its translation: CASSPPAGNEQFF.